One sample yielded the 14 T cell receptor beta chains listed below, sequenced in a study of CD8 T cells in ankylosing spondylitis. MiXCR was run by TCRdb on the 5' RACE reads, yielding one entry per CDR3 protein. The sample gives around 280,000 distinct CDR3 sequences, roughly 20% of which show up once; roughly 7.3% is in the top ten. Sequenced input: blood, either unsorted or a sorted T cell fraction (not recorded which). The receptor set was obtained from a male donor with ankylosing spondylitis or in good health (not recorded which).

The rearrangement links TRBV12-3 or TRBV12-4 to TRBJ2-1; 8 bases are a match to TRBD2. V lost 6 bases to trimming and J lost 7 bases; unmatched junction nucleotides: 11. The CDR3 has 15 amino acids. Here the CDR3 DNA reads TGTGCCAGCAGAGGCGGACTAGCAGGGAGGAATGAGCAGTTCTTC. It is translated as CASRGGLAGRNEQFF.

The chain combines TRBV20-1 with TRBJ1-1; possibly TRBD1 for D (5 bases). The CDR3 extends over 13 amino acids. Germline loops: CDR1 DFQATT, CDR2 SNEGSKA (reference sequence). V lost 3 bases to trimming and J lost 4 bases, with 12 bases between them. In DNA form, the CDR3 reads TGCAGTGCTAGCCGGGGGAGGGGCACTGAAGCTTTCTTT. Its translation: CSASRGRGTEAFF.

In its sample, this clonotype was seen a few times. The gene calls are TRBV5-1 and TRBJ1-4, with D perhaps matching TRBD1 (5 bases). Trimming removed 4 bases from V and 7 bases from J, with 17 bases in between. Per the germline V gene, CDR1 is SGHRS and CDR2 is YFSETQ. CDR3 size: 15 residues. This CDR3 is CASSPGQTVREKLFF. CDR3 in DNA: TGCGCCAGCAGCCCCGGACAAACAGTACGTGAAAAACTGTTTTTT.

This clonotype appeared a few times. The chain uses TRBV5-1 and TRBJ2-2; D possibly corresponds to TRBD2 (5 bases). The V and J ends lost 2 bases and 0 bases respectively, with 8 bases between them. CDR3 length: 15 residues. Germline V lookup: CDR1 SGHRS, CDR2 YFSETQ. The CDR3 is CASSLQRANTGELFF. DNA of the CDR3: TGCGCCAGCAGCTTACAGAGGGCGAACACCGGGGAGCTGTTTTTT.

The CDR3 coding sequence is TGTGCCAGCAGCCGCAGGGAGGGGGAAATGAACACTGAAGCTTTCTTT. Translating gives CASSRREGEMNTEAFF. The chain carries TRBV14 and TRBJ1-1; D may be TRBD1 (6 bases). The V end was cut by 4 bases, the J end by 0 bases, with 15 bases between. The germline V gene encodes CDR1 SGHDN and CDR2 FVKESK. The CDR3 contains 16 residues.

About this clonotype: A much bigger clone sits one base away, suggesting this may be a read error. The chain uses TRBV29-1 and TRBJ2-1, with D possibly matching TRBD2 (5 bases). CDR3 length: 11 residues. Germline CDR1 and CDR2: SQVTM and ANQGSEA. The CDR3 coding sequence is TGCGGCGTCCCAGGAGGCCAGGTTCAGTTCTTC. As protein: CGVPGGQVQFF.

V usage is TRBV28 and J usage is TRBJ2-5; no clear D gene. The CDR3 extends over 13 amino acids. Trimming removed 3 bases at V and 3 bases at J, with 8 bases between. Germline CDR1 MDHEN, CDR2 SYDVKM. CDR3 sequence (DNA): TGTGCCAGCAGTTTTGCCCAAAAAGAGACCCAGTACTTC. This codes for CASSFAQKETQYF.

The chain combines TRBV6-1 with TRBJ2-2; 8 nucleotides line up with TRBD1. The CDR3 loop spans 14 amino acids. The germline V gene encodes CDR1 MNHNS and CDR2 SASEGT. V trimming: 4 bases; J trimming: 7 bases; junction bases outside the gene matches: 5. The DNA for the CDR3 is TGTGCCAGCAGTGCGGACAGGGTGAGCGGGGAGCTGTTTTTT. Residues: CASSADRVSGELFF.

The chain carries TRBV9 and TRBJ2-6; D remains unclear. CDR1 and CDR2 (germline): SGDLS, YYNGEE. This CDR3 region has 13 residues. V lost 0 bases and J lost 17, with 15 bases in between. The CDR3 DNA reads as TGTGCCAGCAGCGTAGACTGGGCCCCGGGCTTGACTTTC. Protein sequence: CASSVDWAPGLTF.

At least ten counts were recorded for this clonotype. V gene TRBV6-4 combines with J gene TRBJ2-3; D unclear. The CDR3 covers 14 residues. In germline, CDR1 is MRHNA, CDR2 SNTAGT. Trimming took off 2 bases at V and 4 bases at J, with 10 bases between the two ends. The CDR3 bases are TGTGCCAGCAGTGACCATCTCCACCCAGATACGCAGTATTTT. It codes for CASSDHLHPDTQYF.

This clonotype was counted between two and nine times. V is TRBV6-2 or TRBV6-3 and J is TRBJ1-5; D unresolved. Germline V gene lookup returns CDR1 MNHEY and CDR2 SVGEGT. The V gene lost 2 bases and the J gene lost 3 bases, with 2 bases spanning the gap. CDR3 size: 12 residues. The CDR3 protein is CASSYINQPQHF. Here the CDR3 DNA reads TGTGCCAGCAGTTACATCAATCAGCCCCAGCATTTT.

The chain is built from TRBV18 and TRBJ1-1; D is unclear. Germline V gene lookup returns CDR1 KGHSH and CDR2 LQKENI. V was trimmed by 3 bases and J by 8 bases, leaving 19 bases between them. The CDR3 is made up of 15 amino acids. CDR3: CASSPSAGQPLEAFF. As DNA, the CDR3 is TGTGCCAGCTCACCCTCAGCCGGCCAGCCTTTGGAAGCTTTCTTT. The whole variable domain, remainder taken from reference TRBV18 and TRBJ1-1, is NAGVMQNPRHLVRRRGQEARLRCSPMKGHSHVYWYRQLPEEGLKFMVYLQKENIIDESGMPKERFSAEFPKEGPSILRIQQVVRGDSAAYFCASSPSAGQPLEAFFGQGTRLTVV.

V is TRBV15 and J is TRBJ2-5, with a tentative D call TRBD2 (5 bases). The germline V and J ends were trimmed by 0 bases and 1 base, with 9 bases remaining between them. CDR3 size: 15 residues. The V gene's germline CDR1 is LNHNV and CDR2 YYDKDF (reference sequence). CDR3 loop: CATSRDGLLQETQYF. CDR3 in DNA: TGTGCCACCAGCAGAGATGGACTTCTCCAAGAGACCCAGTACTTC.

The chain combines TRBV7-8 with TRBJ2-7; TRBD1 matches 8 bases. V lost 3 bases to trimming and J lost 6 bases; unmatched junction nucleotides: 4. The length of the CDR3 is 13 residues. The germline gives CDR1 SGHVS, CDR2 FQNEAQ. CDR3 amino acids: CASSLTDRVEQYV. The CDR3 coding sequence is TGTGCCAGCAGCTTGACGGACAGGGTCGAGCAGTACGTC.